The clone carrying this TCR beta chain was observed a few times. The data were obtained in a study of CD8+ T cells in alopecia areata. Between the trimmed V and J ends, which lost 2 bases and 5 bases, there was a span of 15 bases. Germline V gives CDR1 SGHTA, CDR2 FQGNSA. The CDR3 has 15 residues. As for treatment: oral pan-JAK inhibitor, 5-10 mg twice daily. Reverse transcription of extracted RNA yielded cDNA, which provided the sequencing template. The assay was immunoSEQ multiplex PCR, and TCRdb's table has in-frame clones only and misses some. The sample records 200,000 or so clones, roughly 64% being singletons.

This clonotype originated in a human donor with alopecia areata. The chain recombines TRBV7-2 with TRBJ2-5, with D possibly matching TRBD2 (6 bases). This sample comprised CD4+ T cells sorted from blood, obtained at week 24, from a patient treated with tofacitinib. CDR3 sequence reads: CASSLTGRGGETQYF. As DNA, the CDR3 is TGTGCCAGCAGCTTAACGGGCAGAGGAGGGGAGACCCAGTACTTC.